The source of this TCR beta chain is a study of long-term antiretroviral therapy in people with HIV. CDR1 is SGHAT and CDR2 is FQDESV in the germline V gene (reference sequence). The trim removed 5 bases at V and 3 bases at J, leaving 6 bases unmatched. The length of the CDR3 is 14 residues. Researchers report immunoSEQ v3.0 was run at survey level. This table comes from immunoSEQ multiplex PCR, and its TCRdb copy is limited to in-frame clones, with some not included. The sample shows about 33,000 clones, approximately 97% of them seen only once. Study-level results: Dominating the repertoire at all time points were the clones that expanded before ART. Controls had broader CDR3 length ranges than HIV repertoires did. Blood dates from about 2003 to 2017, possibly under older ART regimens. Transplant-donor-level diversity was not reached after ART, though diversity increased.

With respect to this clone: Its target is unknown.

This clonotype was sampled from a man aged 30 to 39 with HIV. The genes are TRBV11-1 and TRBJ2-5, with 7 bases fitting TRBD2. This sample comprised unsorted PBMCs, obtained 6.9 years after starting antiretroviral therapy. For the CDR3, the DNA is TGTGCCAGCAGCCCCCGGGGAGGGAAAGAGACCCAGTACTTC. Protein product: CASSPRGGKETQYF.